The rows below give T cell receptor beta chains drawn from one sample of a study of T cell repertoires in aging, cancer and after chemotherapy. TCRdb reanalysed the multiplex PCR reads using MiXCR and keeps one entry per CDR3 protein. The table has around 2,000 distinct CDR3 sequences, 24% seen once. Sequencing was carried out using blood. The receptors originated from a human donor with a solid tumor. Both conserved end residues are part of each CDR3. D genes are given only for firm matches. The size of a clone is reported for some rows only, either as once, few or many, or as a class for expanded clones.

TGTGCCAGCAGTACCCGGGAGCCAGTGAACTCTGAAGCTTTCTTT | CASSTREPVNSEAFF | NA | TRBJ1-1 | TRBV6-5 | NA
TGTGCCAGCACTCTGGACAGGGGGAACACTGAAGCTTTCTTT | CASTLDRGNTEAFF | TRBD1 | TRBJ1-1 | TRBV12-3/TRBV12-4 | NA
TGTGCCACCAGCAGAGATCTGGGGCCCCCTGAGACCCAGTACTTC | CATSRDLGPPETQYF | NA | TRBJ2-5 | TRBV15 | NA
TGTGCCAGTAGTATACGACAGGGTCATGAACCACTGTTTTTT | CASSIRQGHEPLFF | TRBD1 | TRBJ1-4 | TRBV19 | NA
TGTGCCAGCAGCGTAAGCGGGGGGGCCAAGGAAGATACGCAGTATTTT | CASSVSGGAKEDTQYF | TRBD2 | TRBJ2-3 | TRBV11-1 | NA
TGTGCCAGCAGCTCCGGACAGCTGTCTCTTTTCAATGAGCAGTTCTTC | CASSSGQLSLFNEQFF | NA | TRBJ2-1 | TRBV7-3 | NA
TGCAGTGCTAGAGATGCCAGGGTAAACTCTGGAAACACCATATATTTT | CSARDARVNSGNTIYF | NA | TRBJ1-3 | TRBV20-1 | medium-sized
TGTGCCAGCAGTTTTCGACTAGCGGGGCGGCGCACAGATACGCAGTATTTT | CASSFRLAGRRTDTQYF | TRBD2 | TRBJ2-3 | TRBV27 | NA
TGTGCCAGCAGCTTCGGCCTGGAAGAGACCCAGTACTTC | CASSFGLEETQYF | NA | TRBJ2-5 | TRBV5-5 | NA
TGTGCCAGCAGCCAAACCTATCCGAACACCGGGGAGCTGTTTTTT | CASSQTYPNTGELFF | NA | TRBJ2-2 | TRBV14 | few
TGCAGTGCTACCCCGACAGGCGGACTGGGAGATACGCAGTATTTT | CSATPTGGLGDTQYF | NA | TRBJ2-3 | TRBV20-1 | NA
TGCGCCAGCAGCCAAGACCGGAGTCGGATTAACACCGGGGAGCTGTTTTTT | CASSQDRSRINTGELFF | NA | TRBJ2-2 | TRBV4-3 | NA
TGTGCCAGCAGTCCCTGGACGAACACTGAAGCTTTCTTT | CASSPWTNTEAFF | NA | TRBJ1-1 | TRBV6-2/TRBV6-3 | medium-sized
TGCGCCAGCAGCCCAACGGGGGTCGCTGAAGCTTTCTTT | CASSPTGVAEAFF | NA | TRBJ1-1 | TRBV5-1 | NA
TGTGCCAGCAGTTTAACGGGAAACTATGGCTACACCTTC | CASSLTGNYGYTF | NA | TRBJ1-2 | TRBV6-2/TRBV6-3 | few
TGTGCCAGCAGTGAAAATAGTGGTTCCTATGGCTACACCTTC | CASSENSGSYGYTF | NA | TRBJ1-2 | TRBV6-5 | medium-sized
TGTGCCAGCAGTCCGACTAGCGGGGGCACCGGGGAGCTGTTTTTT | CASSPTSGGTGELFF | TRBD2 | TRBJ2-2 | TRBV6-4 | medium-sized
TGCAGTGCTAGAGTGGGGCTGGGACAGGGGTACTACGAGCAGTACTTC | CSARVGLGQGYYEQYF | TRBD1 | TRBJ2-7 | TRBV20-1 | NA
TGTGCCAGCAGCTTACTAGCGGGGGGATCGGGCCTCGAGCAGTACTTC | CASSLLAGGSGLEQYF | TRBD2 | TRBJ2-7 | TRBV13 | few
TGTGCCAGCAGCAAAGCGGTTCGGGGATCCTATGGCTACACCTTC | CASSKAVRGSYGYTF | NA | TRBJ1-2 | TRBV21-1 | NA
TGTGCCAGCTCACCTCAAGGGCCGGACTTCTACGAGCAGTACTTC | CASSPQGPDFYEQYF | NA | TRBJ2-7 | TRBV18 | NA
TGTGCCAGCAGCATCTTGACAGGTTCCTACGAGCAGTACTTC | CASSILTGSYEQYF | NA | TRBJ2-7 | TRBV6-5 | large
TGTGCCAGCAGTTCGGACAGGTGGAGGGACCCCATATATTTT | CASSSDRWRDPIYF | TRBD1 | TRBJ1-3 | TRBV27 | medium-sized
TGTGCCAGCAGCTCCCACGGGAATATAAACACTGAAGCTTTCTTT | CASSSHGNINTEAFF | NA | TRBJ1-1 | TRBV6-5 | NA
TGTGCCAGTAGTATGGGGAGAGAACGCACAGATACGCAGTATTTT | CASSMGRERTDTQYF | NA | TRBJ2-3 | TRBV19 | NA
TGTGCCAGCAGCCAAGCCGGGACAGTTGCTAATGAAAAACTGTTTTTT | CASSQAGTVANEKLFF | TRBD1 | TRBJ1-4 | TRBV4-2 | few
TGTGCCAGCAGTTTAACAGGGGGGTTAGGGGGTAGCAATCAGCCCCAGCATTTT | CASSLTGGLGGSNQPQHF | TRBD1 | TRBJ1-5 | TRBV28 | few
TGTGCCATCAGAGAGGGACAGTTTAACTATGGCTACACCTTC | CAIREGQFNYGYTF | TRBD1 | TRBJ1-2 | TRBV10-3 | NA
TGTGCCAGCAGTGACTCCTCGACAGGGGCAGCGAACACCGGGGAGCTGTTTTTT | CASSDSSTGAANTGELFF | TRBD1 | TRBJ2-2 | TRBV6-4 | few
TGTGCCAGCAGTCTAGGGGGACAGGTAGTCGCCAACACTGAAGCTTTCTTT | CASSLGGQVVANTEAFF | TRBD1 | TRBJ1-1 | TRBV27 | large
TGTGCCAGCACCCCGGGACGATCTTATGGCTACACCTTC | CASTPGRSYGYTF | NA | TRBJ1-2 | TRBV6-5 | large
TGTGCCAGCAGCCCCGAGGGAGGGCAAGAGACCCAGTACTTC | CASSPEGGQETQYF | TRBD2 | TRBJ2-5 | TRBV7-2 | medium-sized
TGCGCCAGCAGCAGTGGGGGGAGGAACGAGCAGTACTTC | CASSSGGRNEQYF | NA | TRBJ2-7 | TRBV5-1 | few
TGTGCCAGCAGCCCCCAGCGGGGTCAGGGCTACACCTTC | CASSPQRGQGYTF | NA | TRBJ1-2 | TRBV7-2 | large
TGTGCCAGCAGCCTAAGACAGGGGAATGAGCAGTTCTTC | CASSLRQGNEQFF | TRBD1 | TRBJ2-1 | TRBV11-1 | NA
TGTGCCAGCACTCCCCCTGGGGTACCGAACACTGAAGCTTTCTTT | CASTPPGVPNTEAFF | NA | TRBJ1-1 | TRBV6-6 | medium-sized
TGTGCCAGCAGTTTAGCAGACAGGAGAAATCAGCCCCAGCATTTT | CASSLADRRNQPQHF | NA | TRBJ1-5 | TRBV28 | NA
TGTGCCAGCAGCCTCGGAGATTCAACCTCCAGGGAGACCCAGTACTTC | CASSLGDSTSRETQYF | NA | TRBJ2-5 | TRBV11-1 | NA
TGTGCCAGCAGCTTCCGACTAGGTTTTTATGGCTACACCTTC | CASSFRLGFYGYTF | NA | TRBJ1-2 | TRBV27 | few
TGTGCCAGCAGCTCGTTTTGGACAGGGAACACCGGGGAGCTGTTTTTT | CASSSFWTGNTGELFF | TRBD1 | TRBJ2-2 | TRBV7-3 | NA
TGTGCCAGCAGCTTAGGGACAGAGAACACTGAAGCTTTCTTT | CASSLGTENTEAFF | NA | TRBJ1-1 | TRBV11-3 | NA
TGTGCCACCAGCCGTGGGGCGAACACCGGGGAGCTGTTTTTT | CATSRGANTGELFF | NA | TRBJ2-2 | TRBV24-1 | NA
TGTGCCAGCGGACAGGGGGCGCTTGCTGAGCAGTTCTTC | CASGQGALAEQFF | TRBD1 | TRBJ2-1 | TRBV7-7 | NA
TGCAGTGCTAGACGGGGGGACAATGAGCAGTTCTTC | CSARRGDNEQFF | TRBD2 | TRBJ2-1 | TRBV20-1 | NA
TGTGCCAGCAGCATTGGGACAGGGACTGAAGCTTTCTTT | CASSIGTGTEAFF | TRBD1 | TRBJ1-1 | TRBV7-9 | large
TGTGCCAGCAGCCGGACAGATACGCAGTATTTT | CASSRTDTQYF | NA | TRBJ2-3 | TRBV7-6 | few
TGTGCCAGCAGTCCCCCCGGCGCCAAAAACATTCAGTACTTC | CASSPPGAKNIQYF | NA | TRBJ2-4 | TRBV28 | NA
TGCGCCAGCAGCACCGGCTACGAGCAGTACTTC | CASSTGYEQYF | NA | TRBJ2-7 | TRBV5-1 | NA
TGTGCCAGCAGTTCAGACTCCAACTTCAGAGTGACTAATGAAAAACTGTTTTTT | CASSSDSNFRVTNEKLFF | NA | TRBJ1-4 | TRBV6-5 | few
TGTGCCAGCAGCGTACGCCGGGACATTAATGAGCAGTTCTTC | CASSVRRDINEQFF | NA | TRBJ2-1 | TRBV6-5 | NA
TGTGCCAGCAGCCAATCCGGTACTAGCGGGACGTATGAGCAGTTCTTC | CASSQSGTSGTYEQFF | TRBD2 | TRBJ2-1 | TRBV28 | NA